Below, one T cell receptor (beta chain) is given with its context. Antigen specificity is unknown. The CDR3 has 14 amino acids. The trim removed 6 bases at V and 1 base at J, leaving 4 bases unmatched. From germline, CDR1 is SQVTM and CDR2 ANQGSEA. This sample is part of a study of tumor and adjacent non-tumor tissue in lung cancer. Study information: Histology: 12 adenocarcinoma, a couple of squamous cell carcinoma, 1 small cell lung cancer. Stage I to III disease affected ten to eleven men and roughly five women aged about 31 to 85. Each sample yielded around 4.2 million productive TCRbeta reads on average. Study-wide results and caveats: Normal lung showed higher cumulative top 100 clone frequency than tumor.

Three rounds of nested PCR, following a modified ARM-PCR protocol, produced the TCRbeta library. In TCRdb, the multiplex PCR reads were re-called with MiXCR into one record per CDR3 protein. The repertoire includes 70,000 to 90,000 distinct CDR3 sequences, approximately 81% of them detected once, and approximately 55% sits in the top ten. RNA was extracted from bulk tissue without any cell sorting. The normal lung tissue was taken more than 3 cm from the tumor edge. The gene calls are TRBV29-1 and TRBJ2-3, with 10 bases identical to TRBD2. This TCR was recovered from a man aged 55 to 70 with non-small cell lung cancer. Sample: distant non-tumor lung tissue. This CDR3 is CSVVGTSGTDTQYF. CDR3 nucleotides: TGCAGCGTGGTAGGGACTAGCGGCACAGATACGCAGTATTTT.